The 19 T cell receptor beta chains below all came from one sample that was sequenced in a study of tumor-infiltrating lymphocytes in primary liver carcinoma. Reverse transcription of roughly 0.45 ug total RNA with a constant-region primer produced TCR beta cDNA. It was through three nested multiplex PCR rounds of slightly modified ARM-PCR that TCR beta libraries arose. Researchers ran the first two PCR rounds for roughly 11 cycles each with TRBV1-TRBV30 forward primers and a C-beta reverse primer. In TCRdb, the multiplex PCR reads were re-called with MiXCR into one record per CDR3 protein. Of more than 90,000 distinct CDR3 sequences in the sample, around two thirds were seen once. The tissue used was unsorted bulk material of roughly 17-33 mg. RNA and DNA were co-extracted from it with the AllPrep DNA/RNA mini kit. Source material: liver tumor tissue from sampling region 2. The subset is: tumor region T2, inferior pole. Receptor source: a woman in her sixties or seventies with primary liver carcinoma and hepatitis B virus infection.

This clonotype has at least ten counts. J is TRBJ2-5 and V is TRBV29-1; 8 bases are a match to TRBD1. The germline V gene has CDR1 SQVTM and CDR2 ANQGSEA. CDR3 length: 16 residues. V shed 0 bases, J shed 1 base, and the junction held 7 bases outside the gene matches. CDR3 DNA: TGCAGCGTTGAAGAGCCCCGGACAGGGCTCCAAGAGACCCAGTACTTC. Encoded protein: CSVEEPRTGLQETQYF.

With respect to this clonotype: One junction end does not reproduce the germline sequence, and a read error may be involved. This CDR3 reads CVISLDQGPQEAQYF. The CDR3 DNA follows: TGTGTCATCAGCTTAGATCAGGGACCCCAAGAGGCCCAGTACTTC. This chain connects TRBV11-2 to TRBJ2-5; D possibly uses TRBD1 or TRBD2 (5 bases each). Germline CDR1 reads SGHAT; CDR2 reads FQNNGV. This CDR3 spans 15 amino acids.

Of note for this clonotype: Likely a read error: the CDR3 ends without its conserved phenylalanine or tryptophan. Because the CDR3's place on the DNA is in doubt, the DNA is left out and the CDR3 is given as listed by TCRdb. The chain couples TRBV5-1 to TRBJ1-1. The length of the CDR3 is 14 amino acids, counting both ends. CDR1 is SGHRS, CDR2 YFSETQ, per germline. CDR3 loop: CASSPDRMSTEVFY.

With respect to this clonotype: Sequence at one end of the junction differs from germline and may be a read error. The V and J genes are TRBV11-2 and TRBJ2-7; D tentatively fits TRBD1 or TRBD2 (6 bases each). Germline V lookup: CDR1 SGHAT, CDR2 FQNNGV. The CDR3 is 16 amino acids. This CDR3 is CVSTTPGLEARGEQYF. The CDR3 region has the DNA TGTGTCAGCACGACTCCTGGGCTGGAGGCAAGGGGGGAGCAATACTTC.

There are many counts of this clonotype. The J gene is TRBJ2-7, the V gene TRBV29-1; TRBD2 agrees at 8 bases. J lost 0 bases, V lost 1 base, and 5 bases had no gene match. The germline gives CDR1 SQVTM, CDR2 ANQGSEA. The CDR3 is made up of 15 amino acids. The CDR3 spells CSVEVSGRPSYEQYF. The CDR3 coding sequence is TGCAGCGTTGAAGTGAGCGGGAGACCCTCCTACGAGCAGTACTTC.

With regard to this clonotype: One end of the junction does not line up with germline, which may come from a read error. This chain connects TRBV6-1 to TRBJ2-5; 9 nucleotides agree with TRBD1. CDR1 is MNHNS and CDR2 is SASEGT in the germline V gene. The CDR3 is 16 amino acids. The CDR3 is CASSPDPGTGLETQYF. CDR3 in DNA: TGTGCCAGCAGCCCAGATCCCGGGACAGGGCTAGAGACCCAATACTTC.

This clonotype was counted many times. V gene TRBV7-8 combines with J gene TRBJ2-6; 8 bases are a match to TRBD1. This CDR3 has 16 residues. V shed 5 bases, J shed 2 bases, and the junction held 5 bases outside the gene matches. Germline V gene sequence: CDR1 SGHVS, CDR2 FQNEAQ. CDR3 region: CASSPTGGPGANVLTF. The CDR3 DNA is TGTGCCAGCAGCCCTACAGGGGGGCCTGGGGCCAACGTCCTGACTTTC.

V gene TRBV5-1 combines with J gene TRBJ1-4; D gene uncertain. V was shortened by 5 bases and J by 12 bases, with 23 bases between the two germline ends. CDR3 length: 15 amino acids. Germline V lookup: CDR1 SGHRS, CDR2 YFSETQ. The CDR3 is CASRKSDYTYEELFF. CDR3 coding DNA: TGCGCCAGCAGAAAGTCTGACTACACTTACGAAGAACTGTTTTTT.

The chain employs TRBV30 and TRBJ2-3; D is ambiguous. Germline lookup yields CDR1 GTSNPN and CDR2 SVGIG (reference sequence). This CDR3 spans 13 amino acids. V lost 0 bases to trimming and J lost 2 bases, with 6 bases between them. The CDR3 sequence: CAWSVRFTDTQYF. Written as DNA, the CDR3 is TGTGCCTGGAGTGTACGTTTCACAGATACGCAGTATTTT.

On this clonotype: An end of the junction does not agree with germline; a read error may underlie this. The chain joins TRBV28 to TRBJ2-7; a weak D match, TRBD2 (5 bases). The CDR3 is 13 residues long. The V gene's germline CDR1 is MDHEN and CDR2 SYDVKM. The CDR3 region has the DNA TGTGTCAGCAGTCTGAGGGTTCCCAACGAGCAGTACTTC. Its protein product is CVSSLRVPNEQYF. Complete variable domain (other parts from reference TRBV28 and TRBJ2-7): DVKVTQSSRYLVKRTGEKVFLECVQDMDHENMFWYRQDPGLGLRLIYFSYDVKMKEKGDIPEGYSVSREKKERFSLILESASTNQTSMYLCVSSLRVPNEQYFGPGTRLTVT.

The sample holds many counts of this clonotype. V and J are TRBV29-1 and TRBJ2-1; possibly TRBD1 or TRBD2 for D (6 bases each). The ends were cut back, 0 bases at V and 9 bases at J, with 18 bases in the middle. Germline lookup yields CDR1 SQVTM and CDR2 ANQGSEA. CDR3 size: 15 residues. The chain's CDR3 is CSVEEVWGAHSEQFF. CDR3 in DNA: TGCAGCGTTGAAGAGGTGTGGGGGGCTCATAGTGAGCAGTTCTTC.

Comment on this clonotype: Relative to the germline gene, one junction end is altered; a read error may explain this. The chain is built from TRBV6-5 and TRBJ2-3; TRBD1 aligns across 8 bases. This CDR3 has 13 amino acids. Looked up from germline, CDR1 is MNHEY and CDR2 is SVGAGI. The CDR3 DNA reads as TGTGCCAGCAGAGGCAGGGGGCTTGATACGCAATATTTC. Translation gives CASRGRGLDTQYF.

For this clonotype: Sequence at one end of the junction differs from germline and may be a read error. This rearrangement joins TRBV4-2 to TRBJ1-6; no definite D call. The CDR3 extends over 12 amino acids. Germline CDR1 and CDR2: LGHNA and YNFKEQ. CDR3 sequence: CVSSQYSSPLHF. DNA for the CDR3: TGTGTCAGCAGCCAATATTCTTCACCCCTCCACTTT.

With regard to this clonotype: The junction departs from the called germline gene at one end, perhaps through a read error. The V gene is TRBV6-2 or TRBV6-3, the J gene TRBJ2-1; no firm D call. This CDR3 region has 16 residues. Germline V gene lookup returns CDR1 MNHEY and CDR2 SVGEGT. The CDR3 DNA reads as TGTGCCAGCAGTAACTCGATCAGCACTACATACAATGAGCAGTTCTTC. Protein sequence: CASSNSISTTYNEQFF.

In DNA, the CDR3 is TGTGCCAGCAGCCGGGGGAGGGGGTTCGGGCAGTCCCAGCATTTT. It codes for CASSRGRGFGQSQHF. The gene calls are TRBV6-5 and TRBJ1-5; tentative D call: TRBD1 (6 bases). The V and J ends lost 6 bases and 11 bases respectively, with 23 bases between them. CDR1 is MNHEY and CDR2 is SVGAGI in the germline V gene. The CDR3 totals 15 residues.

On this clonotype itself: An end of the junction does not agree with germline; a read error may underlie this. V usage is TRBV6-6 and J usage is TRBJ2-5; the D is unclear. CDR3 length: 14 residues. Germline CDR1 and CDR2: MNHNY and SVGAGI (reference sequence). The DNA of the CDR3 is TGTACCAGCACTGCCAGTGAAGTCAGAGAGACCCAGTACTTC. The encoded protein is CTSTASEVRETQYF.

V usage is TRBV29-1 and J usage is TRBJ2-1, with D possibly TRBD1 on 6 matching bases. This CDR3 comprises 14 residues. Germline assignment: CDR1 SQVTM and CDR2 ANQGSEA. V dropped 5 bases and J dropped 9 bases, with 20 bases sitting between them. The CDR3 nucleotides read TGCAGCGTTCAAGGGGGTATAGGGGCGAGTGAGCAGTTCTTC. It is translated as CSVQGGIGASEQFF.

Turning to this clonotype: Compared with germline, one end of the junction differs, possibly owing to a read error. This chain connects TRBV28 to TRBJ2-7, with unresolved D. This CDR3 comprises 14 residues. The V gene's germline CDR1 is MDHEN and CDR2 SYDVKM. CDR3 DNA sequence: TGTGCCTGCAGTCAAAGCGTGAGTCCCTATGAGCAGTACTTC. Translating it yields CACSQSVSPYEQYF.

Concerning this clonotype: A much larger clone is a single base away; this may be a read error. The chain couples TRBV7-9 to TRBJ1-2, with D unresolved. V was shortened by 1 base and J by 9 bases, with 12 bases between the two germline ends. This CDR3 contains 13 residues. Germline V gene data show CDR1 as SEHNR and CDR2 as FQNEAQ (reference sequence). CDR3 sequence (DNA): TGTGCCAGCAGCTTAGGAAGCGGGTATCGCTACACCTTC. The encoded protein is CASSLGSGYRYTF.